This TCR beta chain was sequenced in a study of T cells after yellow fever vaccination. A note on this clonotype: Its target is unknown.

Study observations and caveats: The booster response re-showed most primary clones: approximately 95% CD4, around 85% CD8.

CDR3 length equals 15 residues. Germline lookup yields CDR1 LGHDT and CDR2 YNNKEL (reference sequence). The V gene lost 4 bases and the J gene lost 9 bases, with 16 bases spanning the gap. From the 5' RACE reads, TCRdb called clonotypes with MiXCR, one entry per CDR3 protein. The sample shows some 550,000 distinct CDR3 sequences, roughly 21% of them seen only once. This receptor was identified in a man aged 25 to 40 who received the YFV17D yellow fever vaccine. The material sequenced was PBMCs, taken 15 days after the yellow fever booster vaccination. The chain employs TRBV3-1 and TRBJ1-6; no firm D call. CDR3 nucleotides: TGTGCCAGCAGCCTTCGAGAAGTTGGTTTTTCACCCCTCCACTTT. Amino acid sequence: CASSLREVGFSPLHF.